Each of the 8 T cell receptor beta chains below was sequenced from the same sample in a study of identical twins. Using its own MiXCR run on the 5' RACE reads, TCRdb lists one record per CDR3 protein. Of about 690,000 distinct CDR3 sequences listed, approximately 6% are singletons. The sequenced sample was naive T cells sorted from blood. The receptor source for this set is a man aged 18 to 30 in good health.

This clonotype was counted many times. The chain uses TRBV5-8 and TRBJ2-1, with 8 nucleotides matching TRBD2. V lost 4 bases and J lost 8; bases outside the gene matches: 11. Germline V gene lookup returns CDR1 SGHTS and CDR2 YDEGEE. This CDR3 comprises 15 residues. The CDR3, as DNA: TGTGCCAGCAGCCGTCAACGACTAGCGAACGATGAGCAGTTCTTC. It yields the protein CASSRQRLANDEQFF.

This clonotype was found many times. The V and J genes are TRBV12-3 or TRBV12-4 and TRBJ1-6; TRBD1 might be the D (6 bases). CDR3 length: 15 residues. Trimming pared 4 bases from V and 6 bases from J, leaving 13 bases between. The CDR3 sequence: CASSSSGEANSPLHF. The CDR3 DNA sequence: TGTGCCAGCAGTTCCTCAGGGGAGGCTAATTCACCCCTCCACTTT.

This clonotype was found many times. V is TRBV15 and J is TRBJ2-5; 8 bases map to TRBD1. J gave up 9 bases and V 0 bases, and 9 bases lay outside the gene matches. In germline, CDR1 is LNHNV, CDR2 YYDKDF (reference sequence). This CDR3 spans 15 amino acids. The CDR3 DNA sequence: TGTGCCACCAGCAGAGATCGCAGTCAGGGGGCTTCCCAGTACTTC. Translation: CATSRDRSQGASQYF.

V is TRBV6-5 and J is TRBJ2-4; D assignment may be TRBD1 or TRBD2 (5 bases each). CDR3 length: 15 amino acids. Looked up from germline, CDR1 is MNHEY and CDR2 is SVGAGI. V was cut by 4 bases and J by 1 base, with 11 bases left in between. CDR3 loop: CASSSGRGAKNIQYF. The CDR3 nucleotides are TGTGCCAGCAGTTCGGGAAGGGGTGCCAAAAACATTCAGTACTTC.

This clonotype turned up a few times. The V and J genes are TRBV27 and TRBJ2-5; D perhaps matches TRBD1 (7 bases). The CDR3 is 17 residues long. V was trimmed by 2 bases and J by 3 bases, leaving 19 bases between them. CDR1 MNHEY and CDR2 SMNVEV come from the germline V gene (reference sequence). DNA of the CDR3: TGTGCCAGCAGTTTACTCGGGACAGCTGGAGGGAAAGAGACCCAGTACTTC. Protein product: CASSLLGTAGGKETQYF.

This clonotype has a handful of counts. This rearrangement joins TRBV5-1 to TRBJ1-2; 11 nucleotides align to TRBD1. Germline CDR1 is SGHRS and CDR2 is YFSETQ. V lost 0 bases, J lost 3 bases, and 4 bases stayed unmatched. The CDR3 extends over 16 amino acids. The CDR3 sequence is CASSLGTGGADYGYTF. In nucleotides, the CDR3 is TGCGCCAGCAGCTTGGGGACAGGGGGCGCGGACTATGGCTACACCTTC.

This clonotype has only a few counts. V is TRBV20-1 and J is TRBJ2-7; 9 positions match TRBD1. CDR3 length: 14 amino acids. Germline V gives CDR1 DFQATT, CDR2 SNEGSKA (reference sequence). V lost 3 bases and J lost 2; bases outside the gene matches: 5. The CDR3 reads CSASPTGGTYEQYF. Here the CDR3 DNA reads TGCAGTGCTAGCCCGACAGGGGGGACCTACGAGCAGTACTTC.

This clonotype was counted at least ten times. The CDR3 DNA is TGTGCCAGCAGCTTTTACAATGAGCAGTTCTTC. Translating it yields CASSFYNEQFF. The V gene is TRBV12-3 or TRBV12-4, the J gene TRBJ2-1, with no clear D. Trimming stripped 6 bases from V and 4 bases from J, with 4 bases between. The CDR3 extends over 11 amino acids.